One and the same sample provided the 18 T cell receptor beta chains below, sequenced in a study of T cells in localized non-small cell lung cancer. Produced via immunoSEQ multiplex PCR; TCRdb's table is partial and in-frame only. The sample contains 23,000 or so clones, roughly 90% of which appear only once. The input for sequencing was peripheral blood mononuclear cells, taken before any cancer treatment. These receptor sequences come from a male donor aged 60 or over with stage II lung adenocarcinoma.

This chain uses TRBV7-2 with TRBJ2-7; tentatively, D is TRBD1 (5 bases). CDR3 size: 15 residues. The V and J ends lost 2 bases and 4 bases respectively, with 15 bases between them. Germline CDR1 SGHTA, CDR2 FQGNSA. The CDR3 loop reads CASSLISGQRYEQYF. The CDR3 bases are TGTGCCAGCAGCTTAATCTCAGGGCAGAGATACGAGCAGTACTTC.

The CDR3 DNA follows: TGTGCCAGCAGCCTGACGGGGGCAGGGACTGTTGTCTATGGCTACACCTTC. Protein sequence: CASSLTGAGTVVYGYTF. The rearrangement uses TRBV28 and TRBJ1-2, with D maybe TRBD1 (6 bases). The CDR3 has 17 residues. In germline, CDR1 is MDHEN, CDR2 SYDVKM. V gave up 6 bases and J gave up 4 bases, with 24 bases separating them.

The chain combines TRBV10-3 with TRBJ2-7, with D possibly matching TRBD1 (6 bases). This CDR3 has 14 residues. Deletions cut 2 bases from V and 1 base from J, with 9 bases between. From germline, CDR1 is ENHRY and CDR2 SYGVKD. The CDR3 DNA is TGTGCCATCAGTGAGGGGGGCTGGTCCTACGAGCAGTACTTC. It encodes CAISEGGWSYEQYF.

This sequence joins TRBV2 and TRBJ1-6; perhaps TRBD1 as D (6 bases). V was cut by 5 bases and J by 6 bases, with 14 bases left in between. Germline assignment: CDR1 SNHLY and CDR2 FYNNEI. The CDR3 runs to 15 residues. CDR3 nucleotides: TGTGCCAGCAGTAGGATAGGGACAACTAATTCACCCCTCCACTTT. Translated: CASSRIGTTNSPLHF.

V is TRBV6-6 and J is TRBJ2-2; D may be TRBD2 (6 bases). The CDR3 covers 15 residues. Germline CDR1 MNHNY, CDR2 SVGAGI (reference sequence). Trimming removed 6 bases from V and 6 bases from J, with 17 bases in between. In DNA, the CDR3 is TGTGCCAGCAGCAGCGGTAGACTAGTCCCCGGGGAGCTGTTTTTT. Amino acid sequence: CASSSGRLVPGELFF.

CDR3 loop: CASSPGPRGSNEQFF. The DNA for the CDR3 is TGTGCCAGCAGCCCCGGGCCCAGGGGGTCCAATGAGCAGTTCTTC. The J gene is TRBJ2-1, the V gene TRBV9; 7 bases line up with TRBD1. The CDR3 runs to 15 residues. After removal of 4 bases from V and 6 bases from J, the junction contained 10 bases not matched to a gene. Germline lookup yields CDR1 SGDLS and CDR2 YYNGEE.

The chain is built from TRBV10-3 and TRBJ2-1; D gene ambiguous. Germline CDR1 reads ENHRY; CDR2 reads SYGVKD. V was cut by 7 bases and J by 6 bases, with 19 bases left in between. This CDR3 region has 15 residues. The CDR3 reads CAIKGHPGVGNEQFF. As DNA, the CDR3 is TGTGCCATCAAAGGGCACCCGGGTGTGGGCAATGAGCAGTTCTTC.

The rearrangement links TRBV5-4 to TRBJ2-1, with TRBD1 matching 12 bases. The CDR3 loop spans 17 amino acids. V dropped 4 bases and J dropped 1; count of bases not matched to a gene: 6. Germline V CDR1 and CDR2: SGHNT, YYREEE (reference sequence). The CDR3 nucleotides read TGTGCCAGCAGCCCGGGGACAGGGGGCTTGTCCTACAATGAGCAGTTCTTC. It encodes CASSPGTGGLSYNEQFF.

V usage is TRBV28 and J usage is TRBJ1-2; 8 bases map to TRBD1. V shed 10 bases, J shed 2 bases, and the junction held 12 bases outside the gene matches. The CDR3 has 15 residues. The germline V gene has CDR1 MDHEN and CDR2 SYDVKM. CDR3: CATSAGGTGNYGYTF. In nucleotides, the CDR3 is TGTGCCACCTCAGCAGGGGGCACCGGGAACTATGGCTACACCTTC.

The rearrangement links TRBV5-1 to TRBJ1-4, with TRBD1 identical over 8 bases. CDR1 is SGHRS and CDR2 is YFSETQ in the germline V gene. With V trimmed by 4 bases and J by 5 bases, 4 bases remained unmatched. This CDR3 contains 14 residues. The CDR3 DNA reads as TGCGCCAGCAGCAACAGGGGGAAGAATGAAAAACTGTTTTTT. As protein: CASSNRGKNEKLFF. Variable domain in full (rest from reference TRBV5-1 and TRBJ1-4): KAGVTQTPRYLIKTRGQQVTLSCSPISGHRSVSWYQQTPGQGLQFLFEYFSETQRNKGNFPGRFSGRQFSNSRSEMNVSTLELGDSALYLCASSNRGKNEKLFFGSGTQLSVL.

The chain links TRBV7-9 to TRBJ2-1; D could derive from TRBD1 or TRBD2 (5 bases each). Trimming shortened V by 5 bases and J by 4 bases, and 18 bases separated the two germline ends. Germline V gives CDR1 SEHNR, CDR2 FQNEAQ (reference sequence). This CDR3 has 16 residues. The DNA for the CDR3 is TGTGCCAGCAGCCGCCCGGGACGGGATGTATACAATGAGCAGTTCTTC. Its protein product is CASSRPGRDVYNEQFF. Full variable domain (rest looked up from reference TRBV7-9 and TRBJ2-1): DTGVSQNPRHKITKRGQNVTFRCDPISEHNRLYWYRQTLGQGPEFLTYFQNEAQLEKSRLLSDRFSAERPKGSFSTLEIQRTEQGDSAMYLCASSRPGRDVYNEQFFGPGTRLTVL.

CDR3 sequence reads: CASKPAGVLYEQYF. CDR3 bases: TGTGCCAGTAAGCCAGCGGGAGTCCTCTACGAGCAGTACTTC. The chain joins TRBV19 to TRBJ2-7, with 8 nucleotides matching TRBD2. Germline V gene lookup returns CDR1 LNHDA and CDR2 SQIVND (reference sequence). CDR3 size: 14 residues. After removal of 7 bases from V and 3 bases from J, the junction contained 8 bases not matched to a gene.

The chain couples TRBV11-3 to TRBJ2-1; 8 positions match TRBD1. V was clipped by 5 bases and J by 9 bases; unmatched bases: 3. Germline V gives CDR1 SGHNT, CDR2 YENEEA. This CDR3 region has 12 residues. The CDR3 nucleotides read TGTGCCAGCAGCCACCAGGGGGCTGAGCAGTTCTTC. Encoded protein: CASSHQGAEQFF.

In DNA, the CDR3 is TGTGCCAGCAGTTTCAACCAGGCCACAGATACGCAGTATTTT. Its translation: CASSFNQATDTQYF. This chain links TRBV28 with TRBJ2-3; D is undetermined. Germline V gene data show CDR1 as MDHEN and CDR2 as SYDVKM. CDR3 size: 14 residues. V shed 3 bases and J shed 2 bases, with 9 bases lying between them.

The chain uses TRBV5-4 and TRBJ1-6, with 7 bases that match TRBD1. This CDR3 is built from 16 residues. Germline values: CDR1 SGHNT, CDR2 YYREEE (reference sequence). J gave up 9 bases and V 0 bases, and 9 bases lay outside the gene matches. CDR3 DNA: TGTGCCAGCAGCTTGGACAGGGGATCGGAGGGTTCACCCCTCCACTTT. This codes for CASSLDRGSEGSPLHF.

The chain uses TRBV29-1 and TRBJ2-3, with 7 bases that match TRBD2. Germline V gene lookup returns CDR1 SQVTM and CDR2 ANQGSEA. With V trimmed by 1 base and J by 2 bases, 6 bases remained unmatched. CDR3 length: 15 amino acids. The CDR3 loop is CSVEVGGGFTDTQYF. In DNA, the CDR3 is TGCAGCGTTGAAGTTGGGGGAGGGTTCACAGATACGCAGTATTTT.

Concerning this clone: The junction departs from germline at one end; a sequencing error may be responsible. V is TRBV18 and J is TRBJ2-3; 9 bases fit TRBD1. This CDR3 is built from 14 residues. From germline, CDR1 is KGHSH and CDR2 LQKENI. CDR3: CASLPQGAADTQYF. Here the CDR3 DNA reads TGTGCCAGCTTACCACAGGGGGCTGCGGATACGCAGTATTTT.

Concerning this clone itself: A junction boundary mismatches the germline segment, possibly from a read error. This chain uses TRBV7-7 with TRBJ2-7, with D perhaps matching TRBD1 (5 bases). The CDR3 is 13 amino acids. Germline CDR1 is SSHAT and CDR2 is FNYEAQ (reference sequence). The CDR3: CASSPGVGDEQYF. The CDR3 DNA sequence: TGTGCTAGCAGTCCCGGAGTAGGGGACGAGCAGTACTTC.